This is a list of T cell receptor beta chains from one sample in a study of early T cells in non-severe SARS-CoV-2 infection. TCRdb analysed the 5' RACE reads with MiXCR anew, one entry per CDR3 protein. The sample has tens of thousands of distinct CDR3 sequences, more than 12% seen once; the top ten hold roughly 3.9%. Source: whole blood, taken at baseline. The origin of the receptors is an adult who was a healthcare worker with PCR-confirmed SARS-CoV-2 infection or an uninfected control (not recorded which). The conserved cysteine and the conserved F or W are not part of the CDR3 here. D genes are given only for firm matches.

V gene	J gene	D gene	CDR3 protein
TRBV15	TRBJ2-2	-	ATSSTGELF
TRBV11-2	TRBJ2-3	-	ASSLPQAAADTQY
TRBV5-1	TRBJ2-7	TRBD2	ASSLGGSFPYEQY
TRBV28	TRBJ2-1	-	ASSLRQPNEQF
TRBV6-5	TRBJ1-6	TRBD1	ASSSWDRGQNSPLH
TRBV7-3	TRBJ2-5	-	ASSPGDQETQY
TRBV11-2	TRBJ1-2	-	ASSLVGGLYGYT
TRBV2	TRBJ2-3	-	ADRGGTGTQY
TRBV23-1	TRBJ2-3	TRBD2	ASIGKRESITDTQY
TRBV20-1	TRBJ1-5	-	SARDRRNSNQPQH
TRBV7-2	TRBJ2-3	-	ASSSGTSTDTQY
TRBV2	TRBJ2-7	-	ASTPGPRPYEQY
TRBV20-1	TRBJ2-1	-	SASRVAYEQF
TRBV7-9	TRBJ1-5	-	ASSFGDQPQH
TRBV11-2	TRBJ2-1	-	ASSPRAWEQF
TRBV20-1	TRBJ2-7	-	SASSRQGSSREQY
TRBV12-5	TRBJ2-7	-	ASGNLAPKAYEQY
TRBV5-6	TRBJ2-7	-	ASSLGNYEQY
TRBV14	TRBJ1-6	-	ASSGQFNSPLH
TRBV3-1	TRBJ2-3	-	ASSPNRARTDTQY
TRBV28	TRBJ1-5	TRBD1	ASRTGFRNQPQH
TRBV15	TRBJ2-1	TRBD2	ATSRGVASGAHNEQF
TRBV29-1	TRBJ2-1	-	SVGGELQF
TRBV5-1	TRBJ1-4	-	ASSQRRGFGTNEKLF
TRBV28	TRBJ2-3	-	ASTGEDTQY
TRBV13	TRBJ2-3	-	ASSLGRGGIVGTDTQY
TRBV7-8	TRBJ2-3	TRBD2	ASSSTPGLAGGLGRDTQY